Listed here are 30 T cell receptor beta chains from one sample, sequenced in a study of blood T cell repertoires in COVID-19. Libraries were prepared by immunoSEQ multiplex PCR; TCRdb keeps only in-frame clonotypes and omits some of them. Found here are just over 250,000 clones, approximately 79% of them singletons; the top ten hold over 4%. Sequenced input: PBMCs or T cells enriched from blood (not recorded which). The receptor source for this set is a young man with acute COVID-19.

The chain combines TRBV4-2 with TRBJ2-2, with 8 positions matching TRBD2. The ends lost 0 bases at V and 4 bases at J; junction bases unmatched: 7. There are 17 residues in the CDR3. Germline V lookup: CDR1 LGHNA, CDR2 YNFKEQ. Here the CDR3 DNA reads TGTGCCAGCAGCCAAGATCGGGGGGGTCAAGGCACCGGGGAGCTGTTTTTT. Its protein product is CASSQDRGGQGTGELFF.

V and J are TRBV7-8 and TRBJ2-7, with 7 bases aligning to TRBD1. CDR3 length: 14 residues. From germline, CDR1 is SGHVS and CDR2 FQNEAQ. With V trimmed by 5 bases and J by 7 bases, 11 bases remained unmatched. CDR3 amino acids: CASSLGTAGIEQYV. CDR3 in DNA: TGTGCCAGCAGCCTGGGGACAGCTGGTATTGAGCAGTACGTC.

To note about this clone: One end of the junction fails to match germline, which may point to a read error. J is TRBJ1-4 and V is TRBV5-1; possible D gene TRBD1, 6 bases. Germline CDR1 reads SGHRS; CDR2 reads YFSETQ. The CDR3 length is 14 residues. In DNA form, the CDR3 reads TGTGCCAGCAGCGCCGAGGGGGTTAATGAAAAACTGTTTTTT. Residues: CASSAEGVNEKLFF.

The rearrangement links TRBV6-5 to TRBJ1-2; 12 bases are a match to TRBD1. The length of the CDR3 is 14 residues. V was pared by 5 bases and J by 9 bases, with 7 bases of the junction left unmatched. CDR1 and CDR2 (germline): MNHEY, SVGAGI. Written as DNA, the CDR3 is TGTGCCAGCAGTCCCGGGACAGGGGGCGATAGCTACACCTTC. Its protein is CASSPGTGGDSYTF.

This clone was detected only a few times. For the CDR3, the DNA is TGTGCCAGCAGCCCGCCCCCTTTGTCGGCTGAAGCTTTCTTT. Its translation: CASSPPPLSAEAFF. The chain carries TRBV5-4 and TRBJ1-1; D unresolved. Germline V gene lookup returns CDR1 SGHNT and CDR2 YYREEE (reference sequence). The CDR3 runs 14 residues. V lost 4 bases, J lost 6 bases, and 16 bases lay in between.

The genes are TRBV30 and TRBJ1-1; TRBD1 matches at 7 bases. The V gene's germline CDR1 is GTSNPN and CDR2 SVGIG (reference sequence). The CDR3 extends over 15 amino acids. Trimming cost V 3 bases and J 1 base; bases outside gene matches: 8. The CDR3 DNA sequence: TGTGCCTGGAGGTCCGGGGACAGAGGGAACACTGAAGCTTTCTTT. Amino acids: CAWRSGDRGNTEAFF.

The sample holds one count of this clone. The rearrangement links TRBV19 to TRBJ1-5; D may be TRBD1 (6 bases). V lost 5 bases and J 5 bases, leaving 19 bases between the germline ends. Germline-derived CDR1 and CDR2 are LNHDA and SQIVND (reference sequence). This CDR3 is built from 16 residues. CDR3 in DNA: TGTGCCAGTAGTCTTCGGACAGAAGTTGCTCATCAGCCCCAGCATTTT. As protein: CASSLRTEVAHQPQHF.

Only a few counts were recorded for this clone. At the DNA level, this CDR3 is encoded by other sequences in the same sample as well. The chain carries TRBV23-1 and TRBJ1-1; TRBD1 matches 9 bases. TRBV23-1 is placed among ORFs of uncertain function. Trimming cost V 10 bases and J 3 bases; bases outside gene matches: 21. CDR3 length: 18 residues. This CDR3 reads CATHPTGLGQGEDTEAFF. The CDR3 coding sequence is TGCGCCACGCATCCCACCGGTTTGGGACAGGGAGAAGACACTGAAGCTTTCTTT.

The chain combines TRBV30 with TRBJ1-6; no firm D call. The CDR3 length is 11 residues. V lost 2 bases to trimming and J lost 15 bases, with 11 bases between them. Germline V gives CDR1 GTSNPN, CDR2 SVGIG (reference sequence). CDR3 bases: TGTGCCTGGAGTCCACAAACGGGCCTCCACTTT. Residues: CAWSPQTGLHF.

The V and J genes are TRBV9 and TRBJ2-1; no clear D. The CDR3 extends over 17 amino acids. Germline V gene data show CDR1 as SGDLS and CDR2 as YYNGEE. V was trimmed by 0 bases and J by 0 bases, leaving 13 bases between them. As DNA, the CDR3 is TGTGCCAGCAGCGTAGCGCGGTTCCCCGCCTCCTACAATGAGCAGTTCTTC. It codes for CASSVARFPASYNEQFF.

V is TRBV18 and J is TRBJ1-1, with D unclear. The CDR3 covers 16 residues. CDR1 is KGHSH and CDR2 is LQKENI in the germline V gene. The V end was cut by 8 bases, the J end by 4 bases, with 23 bases between. As DNA, the CDR3 is TGTGCCAGCAACAGCAAAGGGCGGGAGGAGAGCACTGAAGCTTTCTTT. It yields the protein CASNSKGREESTEAFF.

The chain employs TRBV14 and TRBJ1-1; perhaps TRBD1 as D (5 bases). The CDR3 loop spans 13 amino acids. Per germline, CDR1 SGHDN and CDR2 FVKESK. The V end lost 1 base, the J end lost 11 bases, and 14 bases lay between the germline ends. CDR3 in amino acids: CASSQGGTGGAFF. In DNA, the CDR3 is TGTGCCAGCAGCCAAGGGGGTACAGGTGGGGCTTTCTTT.

The J gene is TRBJ2-1, the V gene TRBV4-3; D unresolved. CDR3 length equals 16 residues. The V gene's germline CDR1 is LGHNA and CDR2 YSLEER. V was shortened by 0 bases and J by 0 bases, with 9 bases between the two germline ends. DNA of the CDR3: TGCGCCAGCAGCCAAGAGGGCTTAAGCTCCTACAATGAGCAGTTCTTC. It codes for CASSQEGLSSYNEQFF.

V and J are TRBV9 and TRBJ1-2; 7 nucleotides match TRBD1. V dropped 5 bases and J dropped 2; count of bases not matched to a gene: 9. The CDR3 is 15 amino acids. Germline V gene data show CDR1 as SGDLS and CDR2 as YYNGEE. This CDR3 reads CASREDRDQNYGYTF. The CDR3 region has the DNA TGTGCCAGCAGAGAAGACAGGGATCAGAACTATGGCTACACCTTC.

The rearrangement joins TRBV10-2 to TRBJ1-5, with TRBD1 as a possible D gene (5 bases). Trimming stripped 0 bases from V and 1 base from J, with 7 bases between. The CDR3 has 15 residues. Germline V lookup: CDR1 WSHSY, CDR2 SAAADI. The DNA of the CDR3 is TGCGCCAGCAGTGAGTCGGGGGGAAGCAATCAGCCCCAGCATTTT. Residues: CASSESGGSNQPQHF.

This sequence joins TRBV13 and TRBJ1-4; TRBD1 matches 7 bases. Germline V gene lookup returns CDR1 PRHDT and CDR2 FYEKMQ (reference sequence). V dropped 4 bases and J dropped 4; count of bases not matched to a gene: 6. This CDR3 region has 15 residues. In DNA, the CDR3 is TGTGCCAGCAGCTCACAGGGGACCCTTAATGAAAAACTGTTTTTT. Translation: CASSSQGTLNEKLFF.

In this sample, this clone turned up a few times. The genes are TRBV19 and TRBJ1-5, with unresolved D. In germline, CDR1 is LNHDA, CDR2 SQIVND (reference sequence). The germline V and J ends were trimmed by 2 bases and 6 bases, with 17 bases remaining between them. The CDR3 runs to 16 residues. CDR3 region: CASSIFGRAKGQPQHF. The DNA for the CDR3 is TGTGCCAGTAGTATATTTGGGAGGGCCAAAGGTCAGCCCCAGCATTTT.

The rearrangement joins TRBV7-2 to TRBJ1-5; no clear D. The CDR3 loop spans 15 amino acids. Germline CDR1 SGHTA, CDR2 FQGNSA. The V and J ends lost 5 bases and 3 bases respectively, with 14 bases between them. CDR3 protein: CASSPEASFNQPQHF. CDR3 nucleotide sequence: TGTGCCAGCAGCCCCGAGGCCAGCTTCAATCAGCCCCAGCATTTT.

This clone was seen ten or more times. V usage is TRBV6-4 and J usage is TRBJ1-6; D ambiguous. Germline V lookup: CDR1 MRHNA, CDR2 SNTAGT. V gave up 5 bases and J gave up 3 bases, with 11 bases separating them. The CDR3 spans 15 residues. The CDR3 here is CASSPRRFYNSPLHF. In DNA, the CDR3 is TGTGCCAGCAGTCCCCGGCGGTTCTATAATTCACCCCTCCACTTT.

The chain employs TRBV15 and TRBJ2-2, with 16 bases identical to TRBD2. CDR3 size: 17 residues. Trimming cost V 6 bases and J 5 bases; bases outside gene matches: 6. Per germline, CDR1 LNHNV and CDR2 YYDKDF (reference sequence). CDR3 in DNA: TGTGCCACCAGGGGGACTAGCGGGAGGGCCAGGACCGGGGAGCTGTTTTTT. Its protein product is CATRGTSGRARTGELFF. The variable domain in full, with the rest retrieved from reference TRBV15 and TRBJ2-2, is DAMVIQNPRYQVTQFGKPVTLSCSQTLNHNVMYWYQQKSSQAPKLLFHYYDKDFNNEADTPDNFQSRRPNTSFCFLDIRSPGLGDTAMYLCATRGTSGRARTGELFFGEGSRLTVL.

The chain combines TRBV24-1 with TRBJ2-2; 7 bases map to TRBD2. Trimming at V came to 0 bases and at J to 2 bases, leaving 8 bases not matched to a gene. The CDR3 has 18 amino acids. Germline assignment: CDR1 KGHDR and CDR2 SFDVKD. The CDR3 region is CATSDLSGAGPNTGELFF. For the CDR3, the DNA is TGTGCCACCAGTGATTTGTCTGGAGCGGGACCTAACACCGGGGAGCTGTTTTTT.

V usage is TRBV7-9 and J usage is TRBJ1-2, with D perhaps matching TRBD1 (6 bases). V lost 5 bases and J lost 6, with 19 bases in between. Germline V gene lookup returns CDR1 SEHNR and CDR2 FQNEAQ (reference sequence). The CDR3 contains 15 residues. Here the CDR3 reads CASSRADRKKDGYTF. DNA for the CDR3: TGTGCCAGCAGCCGAGCGGACAGAAAAAAGGATGGCTACACCTTC.

This chain links TRBV7-9 with TRBJ1-2; D is ambiguous. Per the germline V gene, CDR1 is SEHNR and CDR2 is FQNEAQ (reference sequence). The CDR3 is 13 residues long. Trimming removed 2 bases at V and 10 bases at J, with 14 bases between. CDR3 loop: CASSLNLENTYTF. In nucleotides, the CDR3 is TGTGCCAGCAGCTTAAACCTAGAGAATACCTACACCTTC.

This chain links TRBV9 with TRBJ2-1, with a tentative D call TRBD2 (6 bases). The CDR3 extends over 15 amino acids. Trimming pared 3 bases from V and 0 bases from J, leaving 10 bases between. From germline, CDR1 is SGDLS and CDR2 YYNGEE. CDR3 bases: TGTGCCAGCAGCGCCGCGGGGAACTCCTACAATGAGCAGTTCTTC. This codes for CASSAAGNSYNEQFF. Filled out from reference TRBV9 and TRBJ2-1, the complete variable domain reads DSGVTQTPKHLITATGQRVTLRCSPRSGDLSVYWYQQSLDQGLQFLIQYYNGEERAKGNILERFSAQQFPDLHSELNLSSLELGDSALYFCASSAAGNSYNEQFFGPGTRLTVL.

The rearrangement uses TRBV18 and TRBJ2-1; D may be TRBD1 (7 bases). CDR3 length: 16 amino acids. Germline CDR1 KGHSH, CDR2 LQKENI. V dropped 3 bases and J dropped 9 bases, with 21 bases sitting between them. CDR3 region: CASSPEGQTKVGEQFF. CDR3 in DNA: TGTGCCAGCTCACCGGAGGGACAGACCAAGGTCGGTGAGCAGTTCTTC.

The chain combines TRBV5-6 with TRBJ2-1, with TRBD2 matching 7 bases. The CDR3 has 15 amino acids. V shed 8 bases and J 6 bases; nucleotides not matched to a gene: 14. Germline-derived CDR1 and CDR2 are SGHDT and YYEEEE. The CDR3 sequence: CARLTRGEIFNEQFF. For the CDR3, the DNA is TGTGCCAGACTTACCCGGGGGGAAATCTTCAATGAGCAGTTCTTC.

The gene calls are TRBV5-1 and TRBJ1-5; 7 bases map to TRBD1. CDR1 and CDR2 (germline): SGHRS, YFSETQ. The V and J ends lost 4 bases and 2 bases, in that order; junction bases with no gene match: 6. The CDR3 consists of 15 residues. This chain's CDR3 is CASSETGFGNQPQHF. DNA of the CDR3: TGCGCCAGCAGCGAGACAGGGTTCGGCAATCAGCCCCAGCATTTT.

This chain joins TRBV6-2 or TRBV6-3 and TRBJ1-2; 7 positions match TRBD1. The junction had 7 bases not matched to a gene; V was cut back by 6 bases and J by 6 bases. CDR1 is MNHEY and CDR2 is SVGEGT in the germline V gene. The CDR3 has 13 amino acids. CDR3 nucleotide sequence: TGTGCCAGCAGACCTGACAGGGTTGATGGCTACACCTTC. It encodes CASRPDRVDGYTF.

The chain couples TRBV11-2 to TRBJ2-1, with a tentative D call TRBD2 (6 bases). Germline values: CDR1 SGHAT, CDR2 FQNNGV. The CDR3 extends over 14 amino acids. Trimming cost V 7 bases and J 6 bases, with 16 bases left between them. CDR3 coding DNA: TGTGCCAGCACCGGACGGAGGGGTACCAATGAGCAGTTCTTC. Translation: CASTGRRGTNEQFF. Supplemented by reference TRBV11-2 and TRBJ2-1, the full variable domain reads EAGVAQSPRYKIIEKRQSVAFWCNPISGHATLYWYQQILGQGPKLLIQFQNNGVVDDSQLPKDRFSAERLKGVDSTLKIQPAKLEDSAVYLCASTGRRGTNEQFFGPGTRLTVL.

About this clone: An end of the junction differs from the germline gene, which may be a read error. The V call is TRBV5-1, the J call TRBJ1-1; 9 bases match TRBD1. The CDR3 has 14 residues. Germline V gene data show CDR1 as SGHRS and CDR2 as YFSETQ. The CDR3, as DNA: TGTGCCAGCAGTAGGACAGGGGAGGACACTGAAGCTTTCTTT. This translates into CASSRTGEDTEAFF. Filled out from reference TRBV5-1 and TRBJ1-1, the complete variable domain reads KAGVTQTPRYLIKTRGQQVTLSCSPISGHRSVSWYQQTPGQGLQFLFEYFSETQRNKGNFPGRFSGRQFSNSRSEMNVSTLELGDSALYLCASSRTGEDTEAFFGQGTRLTVV.